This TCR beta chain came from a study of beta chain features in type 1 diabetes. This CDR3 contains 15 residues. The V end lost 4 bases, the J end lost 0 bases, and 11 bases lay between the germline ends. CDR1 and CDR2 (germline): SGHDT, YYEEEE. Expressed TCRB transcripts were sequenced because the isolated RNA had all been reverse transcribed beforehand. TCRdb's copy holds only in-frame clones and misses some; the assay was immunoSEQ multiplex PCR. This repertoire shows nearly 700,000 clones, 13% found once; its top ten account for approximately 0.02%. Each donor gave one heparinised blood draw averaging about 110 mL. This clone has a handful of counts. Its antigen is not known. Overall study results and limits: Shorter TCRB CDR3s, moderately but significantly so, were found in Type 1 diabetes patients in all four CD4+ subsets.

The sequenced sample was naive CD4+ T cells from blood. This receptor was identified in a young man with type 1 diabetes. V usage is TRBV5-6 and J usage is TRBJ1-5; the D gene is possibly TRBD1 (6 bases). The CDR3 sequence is CASSPGHYSNQPQHF. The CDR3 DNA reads TGTGCCAGCAGCCCGGGACACTATAGCAATCAGCCCCAGCATTTT.